The clone carrying this T cell receptor (beta chain) showed up many times. Its antigen is still unknown. This sample was included in a study of early T cells in non-severe SARS-CoV-2 infection. Study details: Bulk RNA taken from unsorted whole blood was sequenced, leaving chains unpaired.

Germline CDR1 reads SGHTS; CDR2 reads YDEGEE. With 1 base removed from V and 7 bases from J, the gap between germline ends came to 21 bases. The CDR3 runs 17 residues. Study-wide results and caveats: VDJdb matches were skewed toward anti-spike CD8 T cell responses.

Each CDR3 protein is one row after TCRdb ran MiXCR on the 5' RACE reads. Altogether approximately 20,000 distinct CDR3 sequences are present, roughly 4.6% being singletons, with the ten largest covering 7.2%. This rearrangement joins TRBV5-8 to TRBJ2-1; tentatively, D is TRBD1 (6 bases). Sequencing was performed on whole blood. This receptor was taken from an adult who was a healthcare worker with PCR-confirmed SARS-CoV-2 infection or an uninfected control (not recorded which). CDR3 sequence: CASSLSGGQGSKNEQFF. The CDR3 DNA is TGTGCCAGCAGCTTGTCGGGTGGGCAGGGGTCAAAGAATGAGCAGTTCTTC.